Listed here is a single T cell receptor beta chain. The target antigen is unknown. Method: immunoSEQ multiplex PCR; TCRdb's copy keeps in-frame clones and lacks some. The sample yields 10,000 or so clones, 60% to 85% seen once. The data derive from a study of STAT3 mutations in large granular lymphocyte leukemia. Whole-study findings and limits: After therapy, about 30% of the 18 patients switched clonotypes, all new clones STAT3 wild type. A small but highly pathogenic clone may have been missed. At least one immunodominant TCR beta clonotype appeared in every T-cell large granular lymphocyte leukemia patient.

The CDR3 length is 16 residues. Germline V gene data show CDR1 as MDHEN and CDR2 as SYDVKM. Losses at the gene ends were 8 bases for V and 0 bases for J; bases not matched to a gene: 5. This rearrangement joins TRBV28 to TRBJ2-3, with 13 bases matching TRBD2. The TCR sequence derives from a man in his fifties or sixties with T-cell large granular lymphocyte leukemia. Some clones in this sample may be carry-over from other donors' samples. The sample comprised peripheral blood mononuclear cells. The CDR3 loop reads CASGGLAGLSTDTQYF. CDR3 coding DNA: TGTGCCAGCGGGGGACTAGCGGGACTAAGCACAGATACGCAGTATTTT.